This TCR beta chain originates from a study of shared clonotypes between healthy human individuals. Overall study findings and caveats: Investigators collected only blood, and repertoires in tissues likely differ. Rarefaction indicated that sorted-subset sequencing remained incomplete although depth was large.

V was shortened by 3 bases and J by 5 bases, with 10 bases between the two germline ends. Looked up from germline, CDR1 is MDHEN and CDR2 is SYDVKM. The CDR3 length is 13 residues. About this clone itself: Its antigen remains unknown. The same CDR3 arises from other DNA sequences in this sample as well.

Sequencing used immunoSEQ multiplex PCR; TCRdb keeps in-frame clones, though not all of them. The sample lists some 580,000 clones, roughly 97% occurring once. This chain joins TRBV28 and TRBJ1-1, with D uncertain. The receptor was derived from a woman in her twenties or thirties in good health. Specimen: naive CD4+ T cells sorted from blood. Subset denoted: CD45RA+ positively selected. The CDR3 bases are TGTGCCAGCAGTTTGCCGCGGAGGACTGAAGCTTTCTTT. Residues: CASSLPRRTEAFF.